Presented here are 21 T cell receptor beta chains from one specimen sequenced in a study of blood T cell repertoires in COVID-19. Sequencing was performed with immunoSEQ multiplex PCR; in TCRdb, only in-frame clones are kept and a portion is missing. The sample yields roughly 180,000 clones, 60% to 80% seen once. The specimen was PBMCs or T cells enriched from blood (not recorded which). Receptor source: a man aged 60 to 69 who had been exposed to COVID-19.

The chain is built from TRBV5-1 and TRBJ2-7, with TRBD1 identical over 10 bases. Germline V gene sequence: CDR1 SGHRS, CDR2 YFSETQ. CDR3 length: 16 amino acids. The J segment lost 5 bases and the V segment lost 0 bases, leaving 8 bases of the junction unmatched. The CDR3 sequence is CASSLDQGTGVDEQYF. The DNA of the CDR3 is TGCGCCAGCAGCTTGGATCAGGGGACAGGGGTCGACGAGCAGTACTTC.

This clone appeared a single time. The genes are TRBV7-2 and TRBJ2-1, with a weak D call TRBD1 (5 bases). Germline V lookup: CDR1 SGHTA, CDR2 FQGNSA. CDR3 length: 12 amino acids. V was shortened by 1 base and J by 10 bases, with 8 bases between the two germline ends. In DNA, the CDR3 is TGTGCCAGCAGCTTAGTTGCAGGGGAGCAGTTCTTC. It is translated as CASSLVAGEQFF.

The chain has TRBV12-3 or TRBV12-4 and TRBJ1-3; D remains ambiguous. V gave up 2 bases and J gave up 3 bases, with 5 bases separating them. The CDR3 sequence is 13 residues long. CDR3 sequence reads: CASSLLGGNTIYF. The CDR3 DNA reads TGTGCCAGCAGTTTACTCGGTGGAAACACCATATATTTT.

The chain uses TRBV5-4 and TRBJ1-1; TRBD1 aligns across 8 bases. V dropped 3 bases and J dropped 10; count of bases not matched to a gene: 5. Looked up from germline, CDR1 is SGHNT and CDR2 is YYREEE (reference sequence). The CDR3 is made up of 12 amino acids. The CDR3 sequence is CASSSNRGVAFF. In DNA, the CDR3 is TGTGCCAGCAGCTCAAACAGGGGGGTAGCTTTCTTT.

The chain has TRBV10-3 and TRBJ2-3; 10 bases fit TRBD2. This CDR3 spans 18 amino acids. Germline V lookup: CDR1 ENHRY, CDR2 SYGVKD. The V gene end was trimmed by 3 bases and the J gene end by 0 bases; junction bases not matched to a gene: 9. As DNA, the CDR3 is TGTGCCATCAGTGACAGTCTAGCGGGAGCCACTAGCACAGATACGCAGTATTTT. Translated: CAISDSLAGATSTDTQYF.

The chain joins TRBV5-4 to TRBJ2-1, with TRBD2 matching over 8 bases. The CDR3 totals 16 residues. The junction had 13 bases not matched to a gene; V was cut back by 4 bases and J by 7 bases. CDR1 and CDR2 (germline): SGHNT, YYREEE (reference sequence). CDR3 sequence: CASSGRTSSQGNEQFF. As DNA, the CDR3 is TGTGCCAGCAGCGGTCGGACTAGCTCACAGGGAAATGAGCAGTTCTTC.

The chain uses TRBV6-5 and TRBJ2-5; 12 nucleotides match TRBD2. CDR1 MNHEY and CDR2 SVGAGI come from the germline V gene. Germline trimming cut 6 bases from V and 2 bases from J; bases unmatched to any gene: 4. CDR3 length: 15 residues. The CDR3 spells CASRRTSGGQETQYF. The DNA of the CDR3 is TGTGCCAGCAGACGAACTAGCGGGGGGCAAGAGACCCAGTACTTC.

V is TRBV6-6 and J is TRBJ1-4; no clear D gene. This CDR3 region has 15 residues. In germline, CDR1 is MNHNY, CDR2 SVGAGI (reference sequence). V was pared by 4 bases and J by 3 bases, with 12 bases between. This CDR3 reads CASSSRSDANEKLFF. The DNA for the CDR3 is TGTGCCAGCAGTTCTCGAAGCGATGCTAATGAAAAACTGTTTTTT.

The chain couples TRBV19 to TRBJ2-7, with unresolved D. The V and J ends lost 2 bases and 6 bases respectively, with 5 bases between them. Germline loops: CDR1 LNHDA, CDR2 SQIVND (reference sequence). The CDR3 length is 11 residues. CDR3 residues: CASSITGEQYF. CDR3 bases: TGTGCCAGTAGTATAACCGGCGAGCAGTACTTC.

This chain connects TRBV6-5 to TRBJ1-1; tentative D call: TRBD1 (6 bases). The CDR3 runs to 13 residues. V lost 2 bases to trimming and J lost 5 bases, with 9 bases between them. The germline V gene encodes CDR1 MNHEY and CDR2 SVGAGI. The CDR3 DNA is TGTGCCAGCAGTTACCCACAGGGAACTGAAGCTTTCTTT. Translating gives CASSYPQGTEAFF.

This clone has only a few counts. The CDR3 coding sequence is TGCGCCAGCAGGGGAGTGCTGGACTATGGCTACACCTTC. Protein product: CASRGVLDYGYTF. The genes are TRBV5-1 and TRBJ1-2; no firm D call. The CDR3 runs to 13 residues. V was clipped by 5 bases and J by 3 bases, with 11 bases between them. From germline, CDR1 is SGHRS and CDR2 YFSETQ.

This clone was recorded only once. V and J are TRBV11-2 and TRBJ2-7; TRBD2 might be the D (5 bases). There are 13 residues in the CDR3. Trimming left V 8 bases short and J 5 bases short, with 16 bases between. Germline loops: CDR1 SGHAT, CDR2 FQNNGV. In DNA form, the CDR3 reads TGTGCCAGCCTTCGAGGGAGCACCAACGAGCAGTACTTC. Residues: CASLRGSTNEQYF.

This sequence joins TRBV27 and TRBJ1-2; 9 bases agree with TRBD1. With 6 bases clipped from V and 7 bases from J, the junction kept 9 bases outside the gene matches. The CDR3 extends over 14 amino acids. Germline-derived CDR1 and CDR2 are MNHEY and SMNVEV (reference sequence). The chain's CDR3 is CASSQTGGATGYTF. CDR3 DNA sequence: TGTGCCAGCAGCCAAACAGGGGGCGCAACTGGCTACACCTTC.

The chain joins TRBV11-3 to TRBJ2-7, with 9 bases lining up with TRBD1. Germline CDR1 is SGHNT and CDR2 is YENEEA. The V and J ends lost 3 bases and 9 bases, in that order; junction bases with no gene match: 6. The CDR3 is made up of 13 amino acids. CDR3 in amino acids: CASSLSTGGRQYF. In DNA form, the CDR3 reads TGTGCCAGCAGCTTGAGCACAGGGGGCCGGCAGTACTTC.

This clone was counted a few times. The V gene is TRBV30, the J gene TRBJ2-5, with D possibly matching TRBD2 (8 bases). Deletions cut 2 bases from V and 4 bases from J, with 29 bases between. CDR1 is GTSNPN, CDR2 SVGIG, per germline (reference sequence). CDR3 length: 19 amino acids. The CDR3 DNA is TGTGCCTGGAGTCCCAACAGGGGATTGGCCAGCGGGAGAGGAGAGACCCAGTACTTC. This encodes CAWSPNRGLASGRGETQYF.

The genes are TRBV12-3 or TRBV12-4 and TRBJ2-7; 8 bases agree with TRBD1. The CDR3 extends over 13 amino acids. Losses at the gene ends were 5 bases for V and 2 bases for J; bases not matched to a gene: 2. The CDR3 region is CASSRQGTYEQYF. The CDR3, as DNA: TGTGCCAGCAGTCGACAGGGGACCTACGAGCAGTACTTC.

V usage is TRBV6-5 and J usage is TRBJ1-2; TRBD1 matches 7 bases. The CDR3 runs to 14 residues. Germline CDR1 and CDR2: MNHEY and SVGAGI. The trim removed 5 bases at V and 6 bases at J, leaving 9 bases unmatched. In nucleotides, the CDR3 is TGTGCCAGCAGTCAAAGGACAGGCGGGGATGGCTACACCTTC. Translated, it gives CASSQRTGGDGYTF.

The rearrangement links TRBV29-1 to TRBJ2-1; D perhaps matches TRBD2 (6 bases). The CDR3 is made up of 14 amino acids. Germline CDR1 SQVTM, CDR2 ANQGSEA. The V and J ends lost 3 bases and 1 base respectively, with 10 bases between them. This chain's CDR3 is CSVDGGLSYNEQFF. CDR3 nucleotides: TGCAGCGTTGACGGGGGTTTATCCTACAATGAGCAGTTCTTC.

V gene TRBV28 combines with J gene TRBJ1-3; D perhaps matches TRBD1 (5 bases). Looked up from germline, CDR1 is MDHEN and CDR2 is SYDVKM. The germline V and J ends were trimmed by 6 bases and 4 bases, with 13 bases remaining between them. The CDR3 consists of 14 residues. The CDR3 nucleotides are TGTGCCAGCAGCTTAAACCAGGGAGGAAACACCATATATTTT. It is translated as CASSLNQGGNTIYF.

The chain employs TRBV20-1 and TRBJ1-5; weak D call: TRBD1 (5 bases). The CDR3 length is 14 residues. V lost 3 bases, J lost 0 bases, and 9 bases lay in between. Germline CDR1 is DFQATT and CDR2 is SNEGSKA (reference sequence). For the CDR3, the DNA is TGCAGTGCTAGTCCGACAGATAGCAATCAGCCCCAGCATTTT. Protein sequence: CSASPTDSNQPQHF.

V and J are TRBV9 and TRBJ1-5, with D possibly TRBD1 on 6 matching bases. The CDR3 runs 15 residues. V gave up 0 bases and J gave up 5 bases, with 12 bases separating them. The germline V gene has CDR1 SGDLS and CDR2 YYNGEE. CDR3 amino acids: CASSVGGGRDQPQHF. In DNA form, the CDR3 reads TGTGCCAGCAGCGTAGGAGGGGGGAGGGATCAGCCCCAGCATTTT.